The text below deals with one TCR beta chain. Its matching antigen is unknown. The sample is drawn from a study of shared clonotypes between healthy human individuals. Profiled with immunoSEQ multiplex PCR; TCRdb holds only in-frame clones, not every one. The table lists some 2,100,000 clones, roughly 91% of them singletons, with about 1.5% in the top ten. CD45RO-negative cells were positively selected for CCR7, leaving out terminally differentiated effector memory CD45RA+ cells. Trimming left V 3 bases short and J 1 base short, with 9 bases between. Germline lookup yields CDR1 MGHRA and CDR2 YSYEKL. The CDR3 has 14 residues. Findings and limits, study-wide: Clonotype sharing across several donors was observed for around 5% of naive CD4 clonotypes.

This clonotype was sampled from a man aged 18 to 29 in good health. Some clones in this sample may be carry-over from other donors' samples. Sequencing was performed on naive CD8+ T cells from PBMCs. The chain joins TRBV4-1 to TRBJ1-1, with D unclear. CDR3: CASSHNAANTEAFF. The CDR3 DNA follows: TGCGCCAGCAGCCACAACGCAGCGAACACTGAAGCTTTCTTT.